These T cell receptor beta chains were read from a single sample in a study of shared clonotypes between healthy human individuals. Sequenced by immunoSEQ multiplex PCR; TCRdb stores in-frame clones only, minus some. Of about 1.5 million clones listed, about 98% are singletons. Specimen: naive CD4+ T cells sorted from blood. The receptors here all came from a man younger than 45 in good health. The CDR3 runs from the conserved cysteine through the conserved F or W. D genes are given only for firm matches. The size entry is marked missing in some rows and otherwise reads once, few, many or a size class.

D gene	V gene	clone size	J gene	CDR3 protein	CDR3 DNA
.	TRBV28	.	TRBJ1-2	CASSLFGQNLNYGYTF	TGTGCCAGCAGTTTATTCGGACAGAACCTTAACTATGGCTACACCTTC
.	TRBV11-2	.	TRBJ2-7	CASSLVIGIYEQYF	TGTGCCAGCAGCTTAGTGATAGGGATCTACGAGCAGTACTTC
TRBD1	TRBV6-1	few	TRBJ2-1	CASGTGLTEQFF	TGTGCCAGCGGGACAGGGCTGACTGAGCAGTTCTTC
.	TRBV30	once	TRBJ1-1	CAWNGNLITEAFF	TGTGCCTGGAACGGTAACCTCATCACTGAAGCTTTCTTT
TRBD1	TRBV5-1	once	TRBJ1-4	CASSGGQGNEKLFF	TGCGCCAGCAGCGGGGGACAGGGAAATGAAAAACTGTTTTTT
.	TRBV7-2	.	TRBJ1-1	CASSIRTRNTEAFF	TGTGCCAGCAGCATAAGGACACGGAACACTGAAGCTTTCTTT
.	TRBV28	.	TRBJ2-7	CASSPTDRFTYEQYF	TGTGCCAGCAGTCCCACAGACAGGTTTACCTACGAGCAGTACTTC
.	TRBV29-1	once	TRBJ1-2	CSVEEMFMRRQANYGYTF	TGCAGCGTTGAAGAAATGTTTATGAGACGGCAGGCTAACTATGGCTACACCTTC
.	TRBV7-7	.	TRBJ2-5	CASSLAPRGETQYF	TGTGCTAGCAGCTTAGCGCCCAGGGGTGAGACCCAGTACTTC
.	TRBV14	.	TRBJ2-5	CASSQEIGGLETQYF	TGTGCCAGCAGCCAGGAGATTGGCGGGTTAGAGACCCAGTACTTC
.	TRBV23-1	.	TRBJ2-7	CASSKGRDGCYEQYF	TGCGCCAGCAGTAAGGGCAGGGATGGGTGCTACGAGCAGTACTTC
TRBD2	TRBV5-1	.	TRBJ2-2	CASSFALAGDTGELFF	TGCGCCAGCAGTTTCGCTCTAGCGGGAGACACCGGGGAGCTGTTTTTT
.	TRBV29-1	.	TRBJ2-7	CSVWVGATSYEQYF	TGCAGCGTTTGGGTGGGGGCAACCTCCTACGAGCAGTACTTC
.	TRBV5-1	once	TRBJ1-4	CASSFANQEEKLFF	TGCGCCAGCAGCTTCGCGAACCAGGAGGAAAAACTGTTTTTT
TRBD2	TRBV7-2	.	TRBJ2-3	CASRRWTSPPDTQYF	TGTGCCAGCAGGCGGTGGACTAGTCCCCCAGATACGCAGTATTTT
.	TRBV5-1	.	TRBJ1-5	CASSLGPLGNQPQHF	TGCGCCAGCAGCTTGGGTCCTTTGGGCAATCAGCCCCAGCATTTT
.	TRBV2	.	TRBJ1-3	CASGIGTSGNTIYF	TGTGCCAGCGGGATAGGTACCTCTGGAAACACCATATATTTT
.	TRBV27	.	TRBJ1-1	CARTYTEAFF	TGTGCCAGGACGTACACTGAAGCTTTCTTT
.	TRBV18	.	TRBJ1-2	CASSPQRSGPHGYTF	TGTGCCAGCTCTCCCCAGAGGTCAGGACCACATGGCTACACCTTC
.	TRBV5-1	.	TRBJ2-3	CASSLRDSASTDTQYF	TGCGCCAGCAGCTTGCGAGATAGTGCTAGCACAGATACGCAGTATTTT
.	TRBV5-8	.	TRBJ1-2	CASSTGRTVWGYGYTF	TGTGCCAGCAGCACGGGTCGGACAGTCTGGGGCTATGGCTACACCTTC
.	TRBV19	.	TRBJ2-2	CASAIGGRTGELFF	TGTGCCAGTGCCATAGGGGGGCGCACCGGGGAGCTGTTTTTT
TRBD2	TRBV11-3	once	TRBJ2-3	CASSLGLAGGRPDTQYF	TGTGCCAGCAGCTTAGGACTAGCGGGAGGGCGACCAGATACGCAGTATTTT